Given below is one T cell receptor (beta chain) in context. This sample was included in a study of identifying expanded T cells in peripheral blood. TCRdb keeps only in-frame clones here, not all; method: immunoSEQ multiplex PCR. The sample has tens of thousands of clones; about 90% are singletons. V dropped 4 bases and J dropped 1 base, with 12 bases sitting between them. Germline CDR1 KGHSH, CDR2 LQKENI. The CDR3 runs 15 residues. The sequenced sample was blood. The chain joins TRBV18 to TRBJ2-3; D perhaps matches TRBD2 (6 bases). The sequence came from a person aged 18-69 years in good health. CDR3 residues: CASSRERVRTDTQYF. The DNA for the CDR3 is TGTGCCAGCTCACGGGAGCGGGTTCGCACAGATACGCAGTATTTT.